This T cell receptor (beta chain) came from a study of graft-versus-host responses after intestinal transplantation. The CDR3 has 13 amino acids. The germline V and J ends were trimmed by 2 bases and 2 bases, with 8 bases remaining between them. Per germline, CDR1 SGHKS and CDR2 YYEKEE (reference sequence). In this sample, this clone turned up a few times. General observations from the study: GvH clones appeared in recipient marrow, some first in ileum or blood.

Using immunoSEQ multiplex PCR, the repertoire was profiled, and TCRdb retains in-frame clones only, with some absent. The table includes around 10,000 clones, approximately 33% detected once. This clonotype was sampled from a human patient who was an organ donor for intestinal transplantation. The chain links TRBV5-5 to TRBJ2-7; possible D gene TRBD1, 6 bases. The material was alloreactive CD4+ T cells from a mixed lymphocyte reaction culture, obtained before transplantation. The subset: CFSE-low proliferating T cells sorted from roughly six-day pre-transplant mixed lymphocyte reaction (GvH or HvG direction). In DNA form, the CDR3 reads TGTGCCAGCAGCTTTGCAGGGGCCTACGAGCAGTACTTC. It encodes CASSFAGAYEQYF.